The rows below give T cell receptor beta chains drawn from one sample of a study of CD8 T cells in ankylosing spondylitis. Via MiXCR, TCRdb re-called the 5' RACE reads, giving one row per CDR3 protein. This sample has 250,000 or so distinct CDR3 sequences, with more than 20% found just once. The specimen sequenced was blood, either unsorted or a sorted T cell fraction (not recorded which). These receptors came from a male donor with ankylosing spondylitis or in good health (not recorded which). The CDR3 runs from the conserved cysteine through the conserved F or W. A D gene is named only where the DNA matches it firmly. For some rows the clone size is stated as once, few or many, or as a class when expanded; others skip it.

V gene	clone size	J gene	D gene	CDR3 DNA	CDR3 protein
TRBV20-1	many	TRBJ2-7	.	TGCAGTGCTAGTCGAGACCCCCGCTACGAGCAGTACTTC	CSASRDPRYEQYF
TRBV6-1	.	TRBJ1-2	.	TGTGCCAGCAGTGCTCTGGAAGGGTATGGTGGCTACACCTTC	CASSALEGYGGYTF
TRBV6-1	.	TRBJ2-3	.	TGTGCCAGCACCTCGAACAAGGGTGGAACAGATACGCAGTATTTT	CASTSNKGGTDTQYF
TRBV12-3/TRBV12-4	few	TRBJ1-2	TRBD1	TGTGCCAGCAGGGGGACAGGGGGCGGTGGCTACACCTTC	CASRGTGGGGYTF
TRBV10-3	.	TRBJ2-1	.	TGTGCCATCAGTACTGGGGGGCCGGGTAATGAGCAGTTCTTC	CAISTGGPGNEQFF
TRBV20-1	few	TRBJ2-1	.	TGCAGTGCTAGAGACGGGACACGGTCACATCTAGGCAATGAGCAGTTCTTC	CSARDGTRSHLGNEQFF
TRBV12-3/TRBV12-4	.	TRBJ1-1	.	TGTGCCAGCACCCTACGGGACACTGAAGCTTTCTTT	CASTLRDTEAFF
TRBV29-1	many	TRBJ2-1	.	TGCAGCGTTGACGGAACCTACAATGAGCAGTTCTTC	CSVDGTYNEQFF
TRBV29-1	many	TRBJ1-5	TRBD1	TGCAGCGCTCTAACAGGGGTTAGCAATCAGCCCCAGCATTTT	CSALTGVSNQPQHF
TRBV20-1	many	TRBJ2-7	.	TGCAGTGCCAATACGGGAAATTCCTACGAGCAGTACTTC	CSANTGNSYEQYF
TRBV6-5	.	TRBJ2-7	.	TGTGCCAGCACAAACGACTTCTACGAGCAGTACTTC	CASTNDFYEQYF
TRBV29-1	few	TRBJ2-7	TRBD2	TGCAGCGTTGCTAGCGGGGGGTCCTACGAGCAGTACTTC	CSVASGGSYEQYF
TRBV20-1	many	TRBJ2-3	TRBD2	TGCAGTGCTAGCGGGGGGATAGCAGATACGCAGTATTTT	CSASGGIADTQYF
TRBV27	few	TRBJ1-3	.	TGTGCCAGCAGTCTCCAAGGAAACACCATATATTTT	CASSLQGNTIYF
TRBV12-3/TRBV12-4	few	TRBJ2-5	.	TGTGCCAGCAGTTTAGGTGTAGTTTCTGAGACCCAGTACTTC	CASSLGVVSETQYF
TRBV20-1	many	TRBJ1-6	.	TGCAGTGCCCCTAAGGACCCAGGGTCCTATAATTCACCCCTCCACTTT	CSAPKDPGSYNSPLHF
TRBV10-3	.	TRBJ2-5	.	TGTGCCATCACCCGGGGCCTACAAGAGACCCAGTACTTC	CAITRGLQETQYF
TRBV24-1	.	TRBJ1-2	TRBD1	TGTGCCACCAGTGACCATCCGACAGGGCAGTATGGCTACACCTTC	CATSDHPTGQYGYTF
TRBV10-3	many	TRBJ1-4	.	TGTGCCATCAGTGAGTTGGCAGGCTCTAATGAAAAACTGTTTTTT	CAISELAGSNEKLFF
TRBV20-1	.	TRBJ2-5	TRBD2	TGCAGTGCTAGAGATGTGGGGGGGATCCTGGAGACCCAGTACTTC	CSARDVGGILETQYF
TRBV5-6	few	TRBJ2-7	TRBD1	TGTGCCAGCAGCTTGGTCCCCGGGACAGGCGTCCATCCCCAGTACTTC	CASSLVPGTGVHPQYF
TRBV20-1	many	TRBJ1-2	.	TGCAGTGCTAGGATGGGTAACTATGGCTACACCTTC	CSARMGNYGYTF
TRBV18	once	TRBJ2-3	TRBD2	TGTGCCAGCTCAACGGATAGCGGGGCTGCAGATACGCAGTATTTT	CASSTDSGAADTQYF
TRBV7-9	.	TRBJ1-1	.	TGTGCCAGCAGCTTCGCCAGGGTGGGCACTGAAGCTTTCTTT	CASSFARVGTEAFF
TRBV12-3/TRBV12-4	.	TRBJ2-5	TRBD2	TGTGCCAGCAGTTCCCGCCCTCTCCTCCTGACTAGCGGGGCGAAACAAGAGACCCAGTACTTC	CASSSRPLLLTSGAKQETQYF
TRBV12-3/TRBV12-4	many	TRBJ2-2	TRBD1	TGTGCCAGCAGTATACGGACAGGGGGGAACACCGGGGAGCTGTTTTTT	CASSIRTGGNTGELFF
TRBV12-3/TRBV12-4	few	TRBJ1-1	.	TGTGCCAGCAGTTTACTCGCTGAAGCTTTCTTT	CASSLLAEAFF
TRBV6-1	.	TRBJ2-2	.	TGTGCCAGCAACACAGGGAAAATCCGGGAGCTGTTTTTT	CASNTGKIRELFF
TRBV28	many	TRBJ2-5	TRBD1	TGTGCCAGCAGCACAGGGGTGTTTATGGAGACCCAGTACTTC	CASSTGVFMETQYF
TRBV30	once	TRBJ1-1	.	TGTGCCTCAACGACTGGGACTGAAGCTTTCTTT	CASTTGTEAFF
TRBV15	few	TRBJ2-7	.	TGTGCCACCAGCGACTTGGCGGGCTACGAGCAGTACTTC	CATSDLAGYEQYF